The 14 T cell receptor beta chains below come from one sample, sequenced in a study of blood T cell repertoires in COVID-19 (dated by TCRdb to about 2020). Library prep was done by the immunoSEQ multiplex PCR assay. The table was pulled from immuneACCESS by TCRdb, which kept in-frame rearrangements only. Such tables lose some clones; where checked, under half of the loss comes from unresolved V genes, and the rest has no known cause. The sample data list approximately 120,000 clones, and 65% to 90% of these were observed just once. Of the sample, less than 8.5% is held by the ten largest clones. The sample consisted of peripheral blood. Receptors were obtained from a man older than 75 with active or convalescent COVID-19.

This clone was found a few times. V usage is TRBV5-1 and J usage is TRBJ1-1; no clear D. The length of the CDR3 is 15 residues. V was pared by 0 bases and J by 2 bases, with 11 bases between. Germline assignment: CDR1 SGHRS and CDR2 YFSETQ. This CDR3 reads CASSLDGWANTEAFF. CDR3 nucleotides: TGCGCCAGCAGCTTGGATGGGTGGGCAAACACTGAAGCTTTCTTT.

This chain uses TRBV25-1 with TRBJ1-2; TRBD1 might be the D (5 bases). CDR1 and CDR2 from the germline V gene are MGHDK and SYGVNS. The CDR3 has 12 amino acids. Trimming removed 7 bases at V and 3 bases at J, with 9 bases between. In DNA, the CDR3 is TGTGCCAGCAACCAAGGGGACTATGGCTACACCTTC. Protein sequence: CASNQGDYGYTF.

This rearrangement joins TRBV29-1 to TRBJ1-2; tentatively, D is TRBD1 (5 bases). The CDR3 totals 11 residues. Trimming cost V 7 bases and J 10 bases, with 16 bases left between them. Germline CDR1 reads SQVTM; CDR2 reads ANQGSEA. CDR3 DNA sequence: TGCAGCGGCTCGGGGGGGGAGGTCTACACCTTC. Translating gives CSGSGGEVYTF.

J is TRBJ1-1 and V is TRBV5-4; 7 bases align to TRBD1. The germline CDR1 and CDR2 sequences are SGHNT and YYREEE (reference sequence). The CDR3 sequence is 16 residues long. Trimming at V came to 0 bases and at J to 5 bases, leaving 10 bases not matched to a gene. The CDR3 reads CASSLEPDRARTEAFF. CDR3 DNA sequence: TGTGCCAGCAGCTTGGAACCCGACAGGGCCCGAACTGAAGCTTTCTTT.

This chain connects TRBV5-6 to TRBJ2-1, with 8 bases that match TRBD2. The trim removed 3 bases at V and 2 bases at J, leaving 13 bases unmatched. The germline gives CDR1 SGHDT, CDR2 YYEEEE. The CDR3 spans 18 residues. The chain's CDR3 is CASSSLGVSGRAYNEQFF. In DNA form, the CDR3 reads TGTGCCAGCAGCTCCCTCGGGGTGTCCGGGAGGGCCTACAATGAGCAGTTCTTC.

V gene TRBV15 combines with J gene TRBJ1-2; D is undetermined. The V and J ends lost 0 bases and 0 bases respectively, with 14 bases between them. The CDR3 covers 17 residues. Germline values: CDR1 LNHNV, CDR2 YYDKDF (reference sequence). The CDR3 bases are TGTGCCACCAGCAGAGATCTGAACCAAGTAGCTAACTATGGCTACACCTTC. Translation gives CATSRDLNQVANYGYTF.

The chain joins TRBV7-8 to TRBJ1-5; a possible D gene is TRBD1 (5 bases). V lost 5 bases, J lost 5 bases, and 19 bases lay in between. CDR3 length equals 16 residues. From germline, CDR1 is SGHVS and CDR2 FQNEAQ. CDR3 DNA sequence: TGTGCCAGCAGCCTCGGGGGACCGGGGGGGTATCAGCCCCAGCATTTT. Protein: CASSLGGPGGYQPQHF.

This clone was detected only a few times. The V call is TRBV19, the J call TRBJ2-7; D not certain. The CDR3 runs 14 residues. Germline-derived CDR1 and CDR2 are LNHDA and SQIVND (reference sequence). Deletions cut 6 bases from V and 2 bases from J, with 14 bases between. The CDR3 sequence is CASSTPGFPYEQYF. As DNA, the CDR3 is TGTGCCAGTAGCACCCCAGGTTTCCCCTACGAGCAGTACTTC.

This chain links TRBV7-9 with TRBJ1-2; D possibly corresponds to TRBD1 (5 bases). V dropped 5 bases and J dropped 3 bases, with 10 bases sitting between them. In germline, CDR1 is SEHNR, CDR2 FQNEAQ (reference sequence). CDR3 length: 13 amino acids. This CDR3 reads CASSKQDYYGYTF. Here the CDR3 DNA reads TGTGCCAGCAGCAAACAGGATTACTATGGCTACACCTTC.

This chain links TRBV11-3 with TRBJ2-7; no firm D call. Trimming removed 5 bases from V and 0 bases from J, with 14 bases in between. The germline gives CDR1 SGHNT, CDR2 YENEEA. CDR3 size: 15 residues. In DNA, the CDR3 is TGTGCCAGCAGCCCCGGTCCAGGCAACTCCTACGAGCAGTACTTC. It is translated as CASSPGPGNSYEQYF.

The chain uses TRBV7-9 and TRBJ1-5; 7 bases line up with TRBD1. The germline gives CDR1 SEHNR, CDR2 FQNEAQ (reference sequence). V shed 5 bases, J shed 1 base, and the junction held 5 bases outside the gene matches. This CDR3 region has 15 residues. The CDR3 loop reads CASSPGTASNQPQHF. In nucleotides, the CDR3 is TGTGCCAGCAGCCCCGGGACAGCGAGCAATCAGCCCCAGCATTTT.

This chain joins TRBV19 and TRBJ1-2, with a possible D match to TRBD1 (6 bases). CDR1 is LNHDA and CDR2 is SQIVND in the germline V gene (reference sequence). Trimming shortened V by 7 bases and J by 7 bases, and 16 bases separated the two germline ends. This CDR3 has 13 residues. CDR3 coding DNA: TGTGCCAGTAACCCGACAGGAAGAGTTGGCTACACCTTC. As protein: CASNPTGRVGYTF.

This chain connects TRBV28 to TRBJ1-5; the match to TRBD1 covers 8 bases. The CDR3 covers 14 residues. The germline CDR1 and CDR2 sequences are MDHEN and SYDVKM. J gave up 4 bases and V 6 bases, and 5 bases lay outside the gene matches. This CDR3 is CASSLDRGNQPQHF. The CDR3 DNA reads as TGTGCCAGCAGCTTAGACAGGGGAAATCAGCCCCAGCATTTT.

V usage is TRBV11-2 and J usage is TRBJ1-2, with D maybe TRBD1 (5 bases). CDR1 is SGHAT and CDR2 is FQNNGV in the germline V gene. V was trimmed by 0 bases and J by 7 bases, leaving 12 bases between them. This CDR3 has 14 amino acids. The CDR3: CASSLEGPGAGYTF. In nucleotides, the CDR3 is TGTGCCAGCAGCTTAGAGGGGCCTGGGGCTGGCTACACCTTC.